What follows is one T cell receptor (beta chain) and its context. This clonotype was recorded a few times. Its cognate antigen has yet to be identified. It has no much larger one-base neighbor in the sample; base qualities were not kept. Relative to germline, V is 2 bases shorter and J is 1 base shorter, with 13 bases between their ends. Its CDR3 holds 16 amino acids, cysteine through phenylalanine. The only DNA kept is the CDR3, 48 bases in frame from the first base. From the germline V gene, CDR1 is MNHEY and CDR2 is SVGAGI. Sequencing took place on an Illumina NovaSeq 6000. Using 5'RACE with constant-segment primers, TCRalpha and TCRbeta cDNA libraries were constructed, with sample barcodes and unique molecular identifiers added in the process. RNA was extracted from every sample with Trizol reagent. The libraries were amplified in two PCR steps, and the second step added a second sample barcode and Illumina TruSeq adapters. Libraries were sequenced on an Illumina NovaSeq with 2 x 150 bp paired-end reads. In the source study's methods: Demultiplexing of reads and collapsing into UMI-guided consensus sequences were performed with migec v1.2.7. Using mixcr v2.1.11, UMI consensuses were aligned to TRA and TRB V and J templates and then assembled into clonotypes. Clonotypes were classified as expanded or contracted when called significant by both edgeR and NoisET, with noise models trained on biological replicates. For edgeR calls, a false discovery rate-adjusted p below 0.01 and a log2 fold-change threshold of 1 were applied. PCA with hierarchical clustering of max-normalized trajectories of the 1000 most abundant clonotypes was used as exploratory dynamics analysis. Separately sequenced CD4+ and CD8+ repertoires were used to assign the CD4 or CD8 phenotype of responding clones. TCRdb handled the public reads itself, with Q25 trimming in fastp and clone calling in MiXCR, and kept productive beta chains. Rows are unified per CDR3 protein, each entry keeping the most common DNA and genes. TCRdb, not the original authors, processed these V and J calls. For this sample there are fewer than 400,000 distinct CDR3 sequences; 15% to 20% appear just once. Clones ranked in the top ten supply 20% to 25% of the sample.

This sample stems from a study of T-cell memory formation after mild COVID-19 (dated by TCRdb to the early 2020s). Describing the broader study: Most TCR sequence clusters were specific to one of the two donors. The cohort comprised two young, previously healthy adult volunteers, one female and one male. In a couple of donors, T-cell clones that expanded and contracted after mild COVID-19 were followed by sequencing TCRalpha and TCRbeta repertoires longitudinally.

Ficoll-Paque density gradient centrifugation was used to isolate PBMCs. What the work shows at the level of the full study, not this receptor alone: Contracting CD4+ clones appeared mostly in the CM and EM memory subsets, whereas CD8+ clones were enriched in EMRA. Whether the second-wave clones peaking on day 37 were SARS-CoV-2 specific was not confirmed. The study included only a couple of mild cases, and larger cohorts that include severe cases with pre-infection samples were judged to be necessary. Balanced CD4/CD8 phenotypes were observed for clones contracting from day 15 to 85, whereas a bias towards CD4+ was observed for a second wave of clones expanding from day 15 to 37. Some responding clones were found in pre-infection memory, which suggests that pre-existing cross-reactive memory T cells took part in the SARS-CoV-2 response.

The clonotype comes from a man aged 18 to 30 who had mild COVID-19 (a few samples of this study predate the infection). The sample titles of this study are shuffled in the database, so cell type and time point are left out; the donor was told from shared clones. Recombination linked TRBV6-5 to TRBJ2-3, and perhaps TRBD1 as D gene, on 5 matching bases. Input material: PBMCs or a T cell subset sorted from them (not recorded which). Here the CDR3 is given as CASSYGAAPGTDTQYF. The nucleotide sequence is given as TGTGCCAGCAGTTACGGGGCGGCGCCGGGCACAGATACGCAGTATTTT.